Sequencing of this TCR beta chain was carried out in a study of control samples from healthy donors and cancer patients (dated by TCRdb to 2018 to 2020). The library was obtained by the immunoSEQ multiplex PCR assay. TCRdb mirrors the immuneACCESS table, restricted to in-frame sequences. Some clones are absent from its copies; in checked studies, under half trace to an unresolved V gene, and the reason for the others is unknown. Counted in this sample were about 15,000 clones; around 77% of them appeared once. Roughly 17% of the sample goes to the ten largest clones. Of note for this clone: The clone's antigen remains unknown. No base quality information exists; no much larger clone differs at one position.

V and J are truncated by 3 bases and 5 bases respectively, leaving an intervening sequence of 11 bases. Via the germline V gene, CDR1 is KGHSH and CDR2 LQKENI. The CDR3, cysteine through phenylalanine, is 13 amino acids long. Of the read, only the CDR3 DNA is kept; its 39 bases are in frame from base 1. The chain is encoded by TRBV18 joined to TRBJ2-7; the D gene could be TRBD1 or TRBD2, each one agreeing over 5 bases. Sequencing was done on a sample of formalin-fixed, paraffin-embedded tissue. The source is a female donor with lung cancer. The CDR3 protein: CASSPSQEDEQYF. The nucleotide sequence is TGTGCCAGCTCACCCTCACAGGAGGACGAGCAGTACTTC.